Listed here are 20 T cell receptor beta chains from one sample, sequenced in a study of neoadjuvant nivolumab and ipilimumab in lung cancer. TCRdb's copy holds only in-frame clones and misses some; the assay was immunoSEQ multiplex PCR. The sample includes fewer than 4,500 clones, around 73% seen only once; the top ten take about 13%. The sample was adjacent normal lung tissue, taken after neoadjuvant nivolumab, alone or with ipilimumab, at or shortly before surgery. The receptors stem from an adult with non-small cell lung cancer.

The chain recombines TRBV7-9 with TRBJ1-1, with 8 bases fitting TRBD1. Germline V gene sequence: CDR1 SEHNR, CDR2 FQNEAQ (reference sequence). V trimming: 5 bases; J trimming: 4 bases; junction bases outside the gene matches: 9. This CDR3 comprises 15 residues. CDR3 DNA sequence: TGTGCCAGCAGCCCCCCGACAGGGGTCGGCACTGAAGCTTTCTTT. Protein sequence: CASSPPTGVGTEAFF.

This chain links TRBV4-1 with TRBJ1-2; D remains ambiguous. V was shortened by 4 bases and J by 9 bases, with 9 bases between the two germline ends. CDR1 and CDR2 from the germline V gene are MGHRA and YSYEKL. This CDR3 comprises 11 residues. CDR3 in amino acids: CASSLRGCYTF. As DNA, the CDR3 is TGCGCCAGCAGCCTCCGGGGTTGCTACACCTTC.

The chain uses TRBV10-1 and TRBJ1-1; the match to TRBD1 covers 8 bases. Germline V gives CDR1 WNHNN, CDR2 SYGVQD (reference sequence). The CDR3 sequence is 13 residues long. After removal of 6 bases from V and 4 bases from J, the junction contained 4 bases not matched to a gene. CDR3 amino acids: CASSPDRATEAFF. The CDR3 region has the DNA TGCGCCAGCAGCCCGGACAGGGCCACTGAAGCTTTCTTT.

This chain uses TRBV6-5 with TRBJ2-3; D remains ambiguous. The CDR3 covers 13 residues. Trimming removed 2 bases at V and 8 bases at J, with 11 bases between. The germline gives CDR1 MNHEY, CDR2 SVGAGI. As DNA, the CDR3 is TGTGCCAGCAGTTACCGGCAGTGGGCTACGCAGTATTTT. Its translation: CASSYRQWATQYF.

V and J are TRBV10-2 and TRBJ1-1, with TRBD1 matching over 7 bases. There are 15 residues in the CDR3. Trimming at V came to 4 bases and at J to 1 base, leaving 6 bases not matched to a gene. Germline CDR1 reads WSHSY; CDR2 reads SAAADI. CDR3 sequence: CASSGQGGQNTEAFF. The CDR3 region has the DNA TGCGCCAGCAGTGGCCAAGGGGGCCAGAACACTGAAGCTTTCTTT.

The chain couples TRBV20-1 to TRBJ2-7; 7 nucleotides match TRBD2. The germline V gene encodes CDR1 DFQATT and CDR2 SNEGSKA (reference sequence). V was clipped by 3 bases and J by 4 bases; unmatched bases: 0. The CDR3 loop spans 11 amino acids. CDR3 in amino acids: CSASGGYEQYF. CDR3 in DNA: TGCAGTGCTAGCGGGGGGTACGAGCAGTACTTC.

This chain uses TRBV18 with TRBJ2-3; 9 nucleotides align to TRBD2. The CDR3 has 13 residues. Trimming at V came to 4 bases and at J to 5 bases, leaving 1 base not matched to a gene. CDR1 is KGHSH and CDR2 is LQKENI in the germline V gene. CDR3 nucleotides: TGTGCCAGCTCACAGACTAGCGGAGATACGCAGTATTTT. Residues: CASSQTSGDTQYF.

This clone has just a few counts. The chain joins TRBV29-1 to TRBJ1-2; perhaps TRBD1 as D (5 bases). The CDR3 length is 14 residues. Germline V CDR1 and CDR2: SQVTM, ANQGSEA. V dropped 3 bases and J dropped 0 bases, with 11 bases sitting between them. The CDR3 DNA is TGCAGCGTTGACAGTGGGGGGACTAACTATGGCTACACCTTC. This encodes CSVDSGGTNYGYTF.

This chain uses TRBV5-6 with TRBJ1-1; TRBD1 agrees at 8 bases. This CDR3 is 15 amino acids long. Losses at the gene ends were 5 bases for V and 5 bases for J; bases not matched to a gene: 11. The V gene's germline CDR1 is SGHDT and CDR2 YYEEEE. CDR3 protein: CASRRQGPLGTEAFF. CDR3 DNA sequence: TGTGCCAGCAGACGACAGGGGCCCCTGGGTACTGAAGCTTTCTTT.

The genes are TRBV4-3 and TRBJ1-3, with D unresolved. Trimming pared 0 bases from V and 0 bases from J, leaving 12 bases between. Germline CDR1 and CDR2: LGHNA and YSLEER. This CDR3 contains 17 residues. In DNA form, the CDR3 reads TGCGCCAGCAGCCAAGACCTCCAGGCCATCTCTGGAAACACCATATATTTT. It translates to CASSQDLQAISGNTIYF.

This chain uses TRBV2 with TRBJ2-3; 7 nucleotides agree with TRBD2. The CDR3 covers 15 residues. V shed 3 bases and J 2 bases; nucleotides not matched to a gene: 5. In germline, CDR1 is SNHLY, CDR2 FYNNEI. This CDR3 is CASSDSGGITDTQYF. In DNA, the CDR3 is TGTGCCAGCAGTGATTCCGGGGGGATCACAGATACGCAGTATTTT. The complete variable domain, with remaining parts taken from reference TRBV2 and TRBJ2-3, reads EPEVTQTPSHQVTQMGQEVILRCVPISNHLYFYWYRQILGQKVEFLVSFYNNEISEKSEIFDDQFSVERPDGSNFTLKIRSTKLEDSAMYFCASSDSGGITDTQYFGPGTRLTVL.

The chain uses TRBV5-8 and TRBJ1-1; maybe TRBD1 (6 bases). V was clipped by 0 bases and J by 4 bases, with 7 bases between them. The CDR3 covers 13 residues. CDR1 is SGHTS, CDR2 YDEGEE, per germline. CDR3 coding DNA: TGTGCCAGCAGCTTGGACAGGGCCACTGAAGCTTTCTTT. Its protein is CASSLDRATEAFF.

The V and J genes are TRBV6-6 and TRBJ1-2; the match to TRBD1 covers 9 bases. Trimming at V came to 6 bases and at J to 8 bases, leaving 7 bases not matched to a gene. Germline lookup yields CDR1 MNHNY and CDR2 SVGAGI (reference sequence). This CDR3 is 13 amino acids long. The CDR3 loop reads CASSSGTGKGYTF. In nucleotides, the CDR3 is TGTGCCAGCAGCTCCGGGACAGGGAAGGGCTACACCTTC.

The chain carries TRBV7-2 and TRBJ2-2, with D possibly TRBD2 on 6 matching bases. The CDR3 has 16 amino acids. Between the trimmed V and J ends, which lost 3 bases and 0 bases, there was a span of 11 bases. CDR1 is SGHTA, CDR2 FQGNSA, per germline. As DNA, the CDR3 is TGTGCCAGCAGCTTGTTCGGCGGGACGAACACCGGGGAGCTGTTTTTT. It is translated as CASSLFGGTNTGELFF.

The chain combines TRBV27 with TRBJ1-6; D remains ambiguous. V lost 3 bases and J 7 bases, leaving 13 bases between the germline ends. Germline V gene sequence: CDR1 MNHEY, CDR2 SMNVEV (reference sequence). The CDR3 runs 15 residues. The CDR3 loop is CASSLAGLQNSPLHF. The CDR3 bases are TGTGCCAGCAGTTTGGCCGGGCTGCAGAATTCACCCCTCCACTTT.

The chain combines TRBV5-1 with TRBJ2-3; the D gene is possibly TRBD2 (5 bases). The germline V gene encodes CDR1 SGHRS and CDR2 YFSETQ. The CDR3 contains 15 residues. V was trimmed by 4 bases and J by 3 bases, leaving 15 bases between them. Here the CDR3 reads CASSPSTRATDTQYF. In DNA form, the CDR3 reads TGCGCCAGCAGCCCATCTACTAGAGCTACAGATACGCAGTATTTT.

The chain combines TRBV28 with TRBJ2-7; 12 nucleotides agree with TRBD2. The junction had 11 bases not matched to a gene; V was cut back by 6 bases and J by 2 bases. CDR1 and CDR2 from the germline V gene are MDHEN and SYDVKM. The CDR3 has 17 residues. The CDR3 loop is CASSSSSGGAFPYEQYV. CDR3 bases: TGTGCCAGCAGCTCATCTAGCGGGGGGGCCTTCCCCTACGAGCAGTACGTC.

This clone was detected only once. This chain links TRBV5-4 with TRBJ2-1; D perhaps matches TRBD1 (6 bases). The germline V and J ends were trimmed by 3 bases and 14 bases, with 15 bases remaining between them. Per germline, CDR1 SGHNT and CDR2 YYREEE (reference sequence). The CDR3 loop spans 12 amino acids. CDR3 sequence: CASSSDRRGEFF. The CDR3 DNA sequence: TGTGCCAGCAGCTCTGACAGGCGTGGGGAGTTCTTC.

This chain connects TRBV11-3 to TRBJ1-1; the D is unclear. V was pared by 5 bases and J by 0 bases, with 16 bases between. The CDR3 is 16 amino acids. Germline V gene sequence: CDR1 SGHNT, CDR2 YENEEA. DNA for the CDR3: TGTGCCAGCAGCCGCCGGCTGGTGGTTCTGAACACTGAAGCTTTCTTT. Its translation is CASSRRLVVLNTEAFF.

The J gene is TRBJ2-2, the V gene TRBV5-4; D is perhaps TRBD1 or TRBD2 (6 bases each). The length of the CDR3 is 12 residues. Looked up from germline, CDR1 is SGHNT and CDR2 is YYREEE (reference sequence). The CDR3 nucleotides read TGTGCTTTAAAGGGGGGCACCGGGGAGCTGTTTTTT. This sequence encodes CALKGGTGELFF.